This TCR beta chain was identified in a study of shared clonotypes between healthy human individuals. Whole-study results and caveats: Rarefaction exposed incomplete sorted-subset sequencing despite large depth.

CDR1 and CDR2 (germline): KGHSY, FQNENV. Trimming pared 7 bases from V and 0 bases from J, leaving 16 bases between. The CDR3 length is 16 residues. Study processing details: Filtering of immunoSEQ junctional sequences could not match full-length read filtering. Using immunoSEQ multiplex PCR, the repertoire was profiled, and TCRdb retains in-frame clones only, with some absent. V and J calls plus clone size are reproduced from that table; the DNA served to infer D and trimming. In the table there are 550,000 to 850,000 clones, around two thirds of which are singletons. Regarding this clone: Its antigen is currently unknown.

The V and J genes are TRBV16 and TRBJ1-5; D is possibly TRBD1 (5 bases). The TCR comes from a woman in her twenties or thirties in good health. The sample was memory CD4+ T cells sorted from blood. The subset is: CD45RA-negative fraction. The CDR3 DNA reads TGTGCCAGCAACTCCAAGGGGCAGCTTAGCAATCAGCCCCAGCATTTT. Translation gives CASNSKGQLSNQPQHF.